The TCR beta chain described here comes from a study of blood T cell repertoires in COVID-19. Profiling relied on immunoSEQ multiplex PCR, and the TCRdb table lists in-frame clones only, not all of them. Found here are approximately 260,000 clones, around 82% of them singletons; the top ten hold around 9.1%. The sequence was collected from a human donor in a cohort sampled during active COVID-19. Input material: peripheral blood.

The CDR3 DNA sequence: TGTGCCAGCAGCCCGGACAGGGGGACAGATACGCAGTATTTT. Its translation is CASSPDRGTDTQYF. The chain links TRBV14 to TRBJ2-3; 10 bases align to TRBD1. After removal of 4 bases from V and 3 bases from J, the junction contained 1 base not matched to a gene. The CDR3 is 14 residues long. CDR1 SGHDN and CDR2 FVKESK come from the germline V gene.